The rows below give T cell receptor beta chains drawn from one sample of a study of blood T cell repertoires in COVID-19. The repertoire was sequenced with immunoSEQ multiplex PCR; TCRdb's copy has only in-frame clones and lacks some. The profile shows around 220,000 clones, approximately 90% of them singletons. Sequencing used peripheral blood. The receptor set was obtained from a woman aged 45 to 65 with COVID-19, enrolled during active disease. Both conserved end residues are part of each CDR3. A D gene is named only where the DNA matches it firmly. A row's size may be missing; if present it is once, few, many or a size class.

j_gene,len,abundance,d_gene,v_gene,CDR3nt,CDR3aa
TRBJ1-2,14,-,TRBD1,TRBV2,TGTGCCAGCACTAGGGGGCAGATGGCTCGTGGCTACACCTTC,CASTRGQMARGYTF
TRBJ1-2,14,-,-,TRBV10-2,TGCGCCAGCACCCCTTTACAGGGTGACTATGGCTACACCTTC,CASTPLQGDYGYTF
TRBJ2-7,14,few,-,TRBV3-1/TRBV3-2,TGTGCCAGCAGCCAAAAGGCGGACTACTACGAGCAGTACTTC,CASSQKADYYEQYF
TRBJ2-1,15,many,TRBD2,TRBV2,TGTGCCAGCAGCTTGTCTAGCGGGGGGAGGGATGAGCAGTTCTTC,CASSLSSGGRDEQFF
TRBJ2-1,15,-,-,TRBV11-3,TGTGCCAGCAACTCCTTCGGAGGGGCCTACAATGAGCAGTTCTTC,CASNSFGGAYNEQFF
TRBJ1-5,15,-,-,TRBV19,TGTGCCAGTAGTAGGATGGGGGCGTCCAATCAGCCCCAGCATTTT,CASSRMGASNQPQHF
TRBJ2-3,16,-,TRBD2,TRBV27,TGTGCCAGCAGTTTAACCCGCGGGGGGGGTCCAGATACGCAGTATTTT,CASSLTRGGGPDTQYF
TRBJ1-1,14,-,-,TRBV6-5,TGTGCCAGCAGCGAGCGGGCAGCCCACACTGAAGCTTTCTTT,CASSERAAHTEAFF
TRBJ2-7,13,-,TRBD1,TRBV19,TGTGCCAGTCGGGACAGGGGGCGTCGCGAGCAGTACTTC,CASRDRGRREQYF
TRBJ1-5,11,-,-,TRBV20-1,TGCAGTGCTAGAGATGGGGAGGCCCAGCATTTT,CSARDGEAQHF